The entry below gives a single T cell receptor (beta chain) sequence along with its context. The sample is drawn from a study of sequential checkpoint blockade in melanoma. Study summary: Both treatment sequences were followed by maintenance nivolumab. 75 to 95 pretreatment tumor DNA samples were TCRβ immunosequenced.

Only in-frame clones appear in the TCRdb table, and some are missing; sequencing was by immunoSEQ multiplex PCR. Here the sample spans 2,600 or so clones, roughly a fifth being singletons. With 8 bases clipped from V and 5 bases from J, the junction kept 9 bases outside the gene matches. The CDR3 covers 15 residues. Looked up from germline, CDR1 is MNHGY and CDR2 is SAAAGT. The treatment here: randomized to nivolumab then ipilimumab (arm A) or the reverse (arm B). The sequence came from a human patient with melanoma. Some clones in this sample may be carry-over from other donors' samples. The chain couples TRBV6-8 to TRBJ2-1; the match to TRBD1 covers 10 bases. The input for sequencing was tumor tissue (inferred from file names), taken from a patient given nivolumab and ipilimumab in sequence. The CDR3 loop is CASVLGGQGNNEQFF. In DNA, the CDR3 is TGTGCCAGCGTATTGGGGGGACAGGGGAACAATGAGCAGTTCTTC.